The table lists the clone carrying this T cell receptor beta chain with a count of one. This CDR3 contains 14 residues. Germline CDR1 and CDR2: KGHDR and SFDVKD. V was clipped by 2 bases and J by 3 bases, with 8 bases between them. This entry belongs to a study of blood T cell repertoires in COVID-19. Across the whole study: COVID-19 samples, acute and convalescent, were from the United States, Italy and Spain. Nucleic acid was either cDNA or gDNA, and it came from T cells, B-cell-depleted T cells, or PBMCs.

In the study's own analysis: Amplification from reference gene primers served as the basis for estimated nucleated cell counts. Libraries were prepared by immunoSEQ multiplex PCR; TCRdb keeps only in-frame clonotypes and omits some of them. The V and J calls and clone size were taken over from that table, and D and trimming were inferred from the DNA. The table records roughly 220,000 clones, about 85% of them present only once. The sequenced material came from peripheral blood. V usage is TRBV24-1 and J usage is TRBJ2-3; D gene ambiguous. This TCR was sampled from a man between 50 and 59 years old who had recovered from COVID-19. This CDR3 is CATSDYSTTDTQYF. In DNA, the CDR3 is TGTGCCACCAGTGATTACTCGACTACAGATACGCAGTATTTT.